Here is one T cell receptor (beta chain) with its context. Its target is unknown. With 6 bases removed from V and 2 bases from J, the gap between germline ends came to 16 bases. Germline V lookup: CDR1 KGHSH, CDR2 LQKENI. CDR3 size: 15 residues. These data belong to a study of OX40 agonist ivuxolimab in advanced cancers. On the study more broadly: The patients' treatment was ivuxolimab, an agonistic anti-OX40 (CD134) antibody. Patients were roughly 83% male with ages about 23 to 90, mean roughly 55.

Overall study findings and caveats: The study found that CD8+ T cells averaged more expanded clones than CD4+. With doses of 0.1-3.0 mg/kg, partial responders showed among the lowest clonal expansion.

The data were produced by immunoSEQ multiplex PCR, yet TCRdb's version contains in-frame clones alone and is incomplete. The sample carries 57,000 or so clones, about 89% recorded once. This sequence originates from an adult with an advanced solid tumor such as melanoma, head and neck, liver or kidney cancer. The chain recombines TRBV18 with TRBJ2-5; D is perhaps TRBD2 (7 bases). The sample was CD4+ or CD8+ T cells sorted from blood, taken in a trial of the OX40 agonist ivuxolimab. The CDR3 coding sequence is TGTGCCAGCTCCCGGGCGGGGGCCCTGCAAGAGACCCAGTACTTC. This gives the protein CASSRAGALQETQYF.